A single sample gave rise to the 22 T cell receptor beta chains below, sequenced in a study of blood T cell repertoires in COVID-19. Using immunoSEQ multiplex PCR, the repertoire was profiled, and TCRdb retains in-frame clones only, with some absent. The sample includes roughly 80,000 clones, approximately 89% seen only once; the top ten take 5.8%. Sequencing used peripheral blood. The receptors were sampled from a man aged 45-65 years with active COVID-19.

CDR3 DNA: TGTGCCAGCACCCTCTCCAGGGCTGTCAATGAGCAGTTCTTC. It is translated as CASTLSRAVNEQFF. The chain combines TRBV28 with TRBJ2-1, with TRBD1 as a possible D gene (5 bases). There are 14 residues in the CDR3. Germline assignment: CDR1 MDHEN and CDR2 SYDVKM. The V end lost 7 bases, the J end lost 6 bases, and 16 bases lay between the germline ends.

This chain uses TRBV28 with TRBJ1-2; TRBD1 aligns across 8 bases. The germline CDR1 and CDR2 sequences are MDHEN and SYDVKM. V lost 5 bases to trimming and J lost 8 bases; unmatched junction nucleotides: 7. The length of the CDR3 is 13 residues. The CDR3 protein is CASSRGQGGGYTF. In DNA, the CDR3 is TGTGCCAGCAGTCGCGGACAGGGTGGCGGCTACACCTTC.

The CDR3, as DNA: TGTGCCAGCAGTGAACAGGGTGGTCAGCCCCAGCATTTT. Amino acid sequence: CASSEQGGQPQHF. The chain carries TRBV2 and TRBJ1-5; a weak D match, TRBD1 (5 bases). The ends were cut back, 2 bases at V and 6 bases at J, with 8 bases in the middle. CDR1 SNHLY and CDR2 FYNNEI come from the germline V gene. The CDR3 is 13 residues long.

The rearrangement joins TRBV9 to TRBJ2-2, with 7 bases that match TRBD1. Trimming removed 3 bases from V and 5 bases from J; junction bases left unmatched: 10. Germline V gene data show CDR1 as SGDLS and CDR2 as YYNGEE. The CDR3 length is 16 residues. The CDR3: CASSGLGTVGTGELFF. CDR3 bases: TGTGCCAGCAGCGGACTGGGGACAGTGGGGACCGGGGAGCTGTTTTTT.

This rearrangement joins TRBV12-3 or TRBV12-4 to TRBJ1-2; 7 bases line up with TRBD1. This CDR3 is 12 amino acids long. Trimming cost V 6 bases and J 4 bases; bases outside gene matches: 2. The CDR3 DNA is TGTGCCAGCAGACAGGGGTCCTATGGCTACACCTTC. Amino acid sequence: CASRQGSYGYTF.

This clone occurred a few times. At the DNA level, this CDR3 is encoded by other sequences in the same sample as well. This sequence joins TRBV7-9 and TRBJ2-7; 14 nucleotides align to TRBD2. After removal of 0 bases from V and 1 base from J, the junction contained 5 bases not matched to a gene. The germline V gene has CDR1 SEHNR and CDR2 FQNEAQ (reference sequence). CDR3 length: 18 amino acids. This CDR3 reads CASSLAGTSGGLSYEQYF. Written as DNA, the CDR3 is TGTGCCAGCAGCTTAGCCGGGACTAGCGGGGGCCTTTCCTACGAGCAGTACTTC.

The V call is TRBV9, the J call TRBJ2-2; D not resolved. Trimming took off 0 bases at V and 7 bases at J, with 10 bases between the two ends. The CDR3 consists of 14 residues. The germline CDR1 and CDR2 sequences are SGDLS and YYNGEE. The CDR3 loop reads CASSVASGHGELFF. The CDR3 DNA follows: TGTGCCAGCAGCGTAGCTTCGGGTCACGGGGAGCTGTTTTTT.

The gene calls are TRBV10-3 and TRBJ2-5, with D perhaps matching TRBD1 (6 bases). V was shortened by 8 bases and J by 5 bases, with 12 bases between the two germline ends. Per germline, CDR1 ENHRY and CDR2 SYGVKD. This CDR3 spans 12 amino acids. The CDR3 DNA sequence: TGTGCCATCGGCAGGGGCCCGGAGACCCAGTACTTC. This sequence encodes CAIGRGPETQYF.

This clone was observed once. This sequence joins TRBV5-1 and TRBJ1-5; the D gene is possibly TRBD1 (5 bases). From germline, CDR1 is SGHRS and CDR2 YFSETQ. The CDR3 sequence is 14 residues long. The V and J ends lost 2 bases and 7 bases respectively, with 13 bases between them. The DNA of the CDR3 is TGCGCCAGCAGCTTCGACGGGGGTACGCAGCCCCAGCATTTT. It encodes CASSFDGGTQPQHF.

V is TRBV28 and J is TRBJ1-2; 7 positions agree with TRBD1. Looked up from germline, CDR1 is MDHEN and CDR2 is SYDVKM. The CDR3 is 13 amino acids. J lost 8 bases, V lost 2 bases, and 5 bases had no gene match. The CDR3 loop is CASSLEGAEGYTF. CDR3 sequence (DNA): TGTGCCAGCAGTTTAGAGGGGGCGGAAGGCTACACCTTC.

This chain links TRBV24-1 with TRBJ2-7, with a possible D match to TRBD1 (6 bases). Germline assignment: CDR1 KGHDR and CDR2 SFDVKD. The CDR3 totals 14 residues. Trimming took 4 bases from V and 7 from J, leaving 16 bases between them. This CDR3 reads CATSDPTGPGEQYF. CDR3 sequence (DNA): TGTGCCACCAGTGACCCGACAGGACCGGGTGAGCAGTACTTC.

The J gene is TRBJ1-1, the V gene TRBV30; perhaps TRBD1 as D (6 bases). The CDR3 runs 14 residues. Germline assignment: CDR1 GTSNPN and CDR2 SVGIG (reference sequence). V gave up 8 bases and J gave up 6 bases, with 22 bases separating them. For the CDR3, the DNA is TGTGCCGGGCGACGCGGGGGCCCTCCCGCTGAAGCTTTCTTT. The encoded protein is CAGRRGGPPAEAFF.

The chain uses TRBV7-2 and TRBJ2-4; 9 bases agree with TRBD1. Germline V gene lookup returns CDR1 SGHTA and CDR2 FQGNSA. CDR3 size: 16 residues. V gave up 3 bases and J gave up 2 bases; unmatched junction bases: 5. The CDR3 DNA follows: TGTGCCAGCAGCTTGGGACAGGGATTACCCAAAAACATTCAGTACTTC. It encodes CASSLGQGLPKNIQYF.

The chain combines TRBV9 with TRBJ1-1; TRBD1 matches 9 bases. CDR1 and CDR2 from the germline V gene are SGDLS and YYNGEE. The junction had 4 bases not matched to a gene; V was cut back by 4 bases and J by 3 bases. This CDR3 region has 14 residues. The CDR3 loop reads CASSRDRGDTEAFF. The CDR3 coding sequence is TGTGCCAGCAGCCGTGACAGGGGGGACACTGAAGCTTTCTTT.

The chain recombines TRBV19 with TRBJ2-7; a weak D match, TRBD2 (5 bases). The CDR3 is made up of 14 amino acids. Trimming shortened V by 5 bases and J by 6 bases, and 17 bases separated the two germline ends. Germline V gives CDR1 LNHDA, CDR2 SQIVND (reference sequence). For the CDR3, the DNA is TGTGCCAGTAGTCCAAGCCCGAGGGCTGGCGAGCAGTACTTC. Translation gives CASSPSPRAGEQYF.

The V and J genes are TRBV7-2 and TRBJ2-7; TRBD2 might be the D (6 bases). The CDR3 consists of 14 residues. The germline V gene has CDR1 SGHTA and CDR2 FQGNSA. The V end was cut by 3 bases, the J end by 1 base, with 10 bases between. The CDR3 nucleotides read TGTGCCAGCAGCTTCGTCGGGAGATCCTACGAGCAGTACTTC. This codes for CASSFVGRSYEQYF.

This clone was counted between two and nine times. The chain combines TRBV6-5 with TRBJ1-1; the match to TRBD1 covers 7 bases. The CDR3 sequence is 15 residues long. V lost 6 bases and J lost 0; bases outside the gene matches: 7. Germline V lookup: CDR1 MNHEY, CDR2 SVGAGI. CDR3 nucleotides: TGTGCCAGCAGAGGAGACAGGGAGGTGAACACTGAAGCTTTCTTT. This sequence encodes CASRGDREVNTEAFF.

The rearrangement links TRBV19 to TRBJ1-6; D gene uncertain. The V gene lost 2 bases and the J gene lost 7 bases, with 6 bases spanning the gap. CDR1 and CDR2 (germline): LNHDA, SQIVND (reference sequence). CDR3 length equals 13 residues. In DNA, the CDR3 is TGTGCCAGTAGTATAAGTGGCAATTCACCCCTCCACTTT. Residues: CASSISGNSPLHF.

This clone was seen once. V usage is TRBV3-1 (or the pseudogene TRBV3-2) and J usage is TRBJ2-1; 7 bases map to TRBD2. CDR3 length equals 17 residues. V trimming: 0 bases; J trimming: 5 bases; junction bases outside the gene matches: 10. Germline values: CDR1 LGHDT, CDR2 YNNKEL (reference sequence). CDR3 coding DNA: TGTGCCAGCAGCCAAGAAATCGGATTCAGCGGGAACAATGAGCAGTTCTTC. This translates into CASSQEIGFSGNNEQFF.

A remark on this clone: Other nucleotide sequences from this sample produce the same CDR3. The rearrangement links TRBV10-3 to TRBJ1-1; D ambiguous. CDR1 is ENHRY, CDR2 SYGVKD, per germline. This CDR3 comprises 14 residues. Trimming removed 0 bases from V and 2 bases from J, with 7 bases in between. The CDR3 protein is CAISESSGNTEAFF. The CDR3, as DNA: TGTGCCATCAGTGAGTCTAGCGGCAACACTGAAGCTTTCTTT.

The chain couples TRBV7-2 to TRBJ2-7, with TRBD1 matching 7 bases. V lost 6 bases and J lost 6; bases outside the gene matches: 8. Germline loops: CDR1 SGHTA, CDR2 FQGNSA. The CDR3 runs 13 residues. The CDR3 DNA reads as TGTGCCAGCAGACACGGGACAGACGGCGAGCAGTACTTC. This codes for CASRHGTDGEQYF.

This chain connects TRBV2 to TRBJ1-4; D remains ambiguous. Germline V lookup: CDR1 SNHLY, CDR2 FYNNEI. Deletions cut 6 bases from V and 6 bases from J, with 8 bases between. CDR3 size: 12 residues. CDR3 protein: CASRADYEKLFF. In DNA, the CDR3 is TGTGCCAGCAGGGCAGACTATGAAAAACTGTTTTTT.